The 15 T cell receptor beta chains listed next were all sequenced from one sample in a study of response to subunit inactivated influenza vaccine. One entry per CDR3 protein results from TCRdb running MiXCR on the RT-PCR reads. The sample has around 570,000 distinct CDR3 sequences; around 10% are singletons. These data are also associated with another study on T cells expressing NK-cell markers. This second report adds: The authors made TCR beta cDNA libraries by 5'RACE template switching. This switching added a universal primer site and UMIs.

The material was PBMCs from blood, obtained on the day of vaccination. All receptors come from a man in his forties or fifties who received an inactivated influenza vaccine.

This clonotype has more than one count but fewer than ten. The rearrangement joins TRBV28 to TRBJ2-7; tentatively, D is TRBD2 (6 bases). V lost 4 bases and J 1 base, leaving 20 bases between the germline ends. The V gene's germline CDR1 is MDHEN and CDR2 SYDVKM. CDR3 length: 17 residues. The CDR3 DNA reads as TGTGCCAGCAGTTCGGGTAGCGGACAAAAGTATTCCTACGAGCAGTACTTC. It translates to CASSSGSGQKYSYEQYF.

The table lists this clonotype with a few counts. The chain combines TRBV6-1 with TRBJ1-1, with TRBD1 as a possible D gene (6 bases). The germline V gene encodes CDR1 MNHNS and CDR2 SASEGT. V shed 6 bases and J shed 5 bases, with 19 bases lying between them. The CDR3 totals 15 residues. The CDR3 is CASSPNQGSWTEAFF. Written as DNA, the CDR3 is TGTGCCAGCAGCCCTAACCAGGGGAGTTGGACTGAAGCTTTCTTT.

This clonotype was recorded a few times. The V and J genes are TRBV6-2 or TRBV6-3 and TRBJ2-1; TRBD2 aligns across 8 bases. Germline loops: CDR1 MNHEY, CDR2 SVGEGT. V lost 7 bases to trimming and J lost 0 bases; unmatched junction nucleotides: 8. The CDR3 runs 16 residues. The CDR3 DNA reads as TGTGCCAGCAAGCCAGCGGGGGCATCCTCCTACAATGAGCAGTTCTTC. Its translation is CASKPAGASSYNEQFF.

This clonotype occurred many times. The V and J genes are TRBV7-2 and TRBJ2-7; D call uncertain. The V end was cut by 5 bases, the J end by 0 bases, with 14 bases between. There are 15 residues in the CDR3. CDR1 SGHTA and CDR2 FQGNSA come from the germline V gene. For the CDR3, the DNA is TGTGCCAGCAGCCTACCCTTATATAGCTCCTACGAGCAGTACTTC. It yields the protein CASSLPLYSSYEQYF.

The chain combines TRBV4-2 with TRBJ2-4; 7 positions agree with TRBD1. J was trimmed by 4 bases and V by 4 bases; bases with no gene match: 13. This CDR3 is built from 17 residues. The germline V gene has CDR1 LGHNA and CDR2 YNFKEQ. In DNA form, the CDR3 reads TGTGCCAGCAGCCCAGGGGTTATGACAGGGTCTAAAAACATTCAGTACTTC. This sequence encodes CASSPGVMTGSKNIQYF.

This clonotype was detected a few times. The CDR3 protein is CASSFPGGRQYF. The CDR3 DNA follows: TGTGCCAGCAGCTTCCCTGGCGGGAGGCAGTACTTC. The V and J genes are TRBV7-2 and TRBJ2-7; 7 bases match TRBD2. The CDR3 loop spans 12 amino acids. Germline CDR1 and CDR2: SGHTA and FQGNSA. The trim removed 3 bases at V and 9 bases at J, leaving 5 bases unmatched.

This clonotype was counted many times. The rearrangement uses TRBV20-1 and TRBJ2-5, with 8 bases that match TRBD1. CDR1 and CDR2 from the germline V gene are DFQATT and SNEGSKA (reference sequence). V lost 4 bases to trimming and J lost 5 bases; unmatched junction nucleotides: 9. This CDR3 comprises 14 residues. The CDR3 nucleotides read TGCAGTGCTATTCGGACAGGGAAAGGGGAGACCCAGTACTTC. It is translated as CSAIRTGKGETQYF.

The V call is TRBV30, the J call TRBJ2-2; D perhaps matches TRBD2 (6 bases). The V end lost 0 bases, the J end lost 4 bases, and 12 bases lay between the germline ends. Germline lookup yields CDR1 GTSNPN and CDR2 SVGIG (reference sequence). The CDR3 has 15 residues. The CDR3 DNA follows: TGTGCCTGGAGTGTACGTCTAGCGCCCACCGGGGAGCTGTTTTTT. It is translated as CAWSVRLAPTGELFF.

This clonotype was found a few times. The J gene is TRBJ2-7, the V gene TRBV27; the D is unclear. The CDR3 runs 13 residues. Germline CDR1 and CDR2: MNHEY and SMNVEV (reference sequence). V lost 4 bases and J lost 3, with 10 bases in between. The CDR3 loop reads CASSYGQLYEQYF. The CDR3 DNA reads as TGTGCCAGCAGTTACGGTCAACTCTACGAGCAGTACTTC.

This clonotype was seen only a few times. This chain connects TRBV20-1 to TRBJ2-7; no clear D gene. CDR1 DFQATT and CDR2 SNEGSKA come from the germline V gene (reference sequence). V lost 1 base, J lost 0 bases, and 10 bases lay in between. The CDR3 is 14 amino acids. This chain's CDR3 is CSARGDGASYEQYF. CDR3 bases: TGCAGTGCTAGAGGAGACGGTGCCTCCTACGAGCAGTACTTC.

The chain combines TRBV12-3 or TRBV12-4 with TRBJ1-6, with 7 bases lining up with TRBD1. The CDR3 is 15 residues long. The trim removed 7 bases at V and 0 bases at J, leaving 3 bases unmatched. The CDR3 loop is CASISGGSYNSPLHF. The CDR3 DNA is TGTGCCAGCATCTCAGGGGGCTCCTATAATTCACCCCTCCACTTT.

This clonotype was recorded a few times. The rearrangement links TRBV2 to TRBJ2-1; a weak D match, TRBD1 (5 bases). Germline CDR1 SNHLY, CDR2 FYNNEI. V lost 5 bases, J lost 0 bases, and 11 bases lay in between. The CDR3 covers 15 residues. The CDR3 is CASSQTASSYNEQFF. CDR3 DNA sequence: TGTGCCAGCAGTCAGACAGCGAGCTCCTACAATGAGCAGTTCTTC.

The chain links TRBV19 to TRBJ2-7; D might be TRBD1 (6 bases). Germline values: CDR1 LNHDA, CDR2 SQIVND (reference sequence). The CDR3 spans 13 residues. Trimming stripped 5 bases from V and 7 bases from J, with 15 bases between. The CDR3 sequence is CASSRGRGGEQYF. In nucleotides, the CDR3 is TGTGCCAGTAGTCGCGGCAGGGGTGGAGAGCAGTACTTC.

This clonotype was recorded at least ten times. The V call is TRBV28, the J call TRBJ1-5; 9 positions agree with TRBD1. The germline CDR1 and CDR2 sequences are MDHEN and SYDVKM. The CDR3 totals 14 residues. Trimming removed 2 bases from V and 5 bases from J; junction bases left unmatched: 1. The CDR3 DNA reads TGTGCCAGCAGTTTAGGACAGGGGCATCAGCCCCAGCATTTT. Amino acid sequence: CASSLGQGHQPQHF. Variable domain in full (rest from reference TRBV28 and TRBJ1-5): DVKVTQSSRYLVKRTGEKVFLECVQDMDHENMFWYRQDPGLGLRLIYFSYDVKMKEKGDIPEGYSVSREKKERFSLILESASTNQTSMYLCASSLGQGHQPQHFGDGTRLSIL.

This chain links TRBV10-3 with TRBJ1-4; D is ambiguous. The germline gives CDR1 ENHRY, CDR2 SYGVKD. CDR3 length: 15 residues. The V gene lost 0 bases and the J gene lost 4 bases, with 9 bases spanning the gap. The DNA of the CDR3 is TGTGCCATCAGTGAGTCTGGGATGGATAATGAAAAACTGTTTTTT. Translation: CAISESGMDNEKLFF.